This T cell receptor (beta chain) appears in the sequencing data of a study of T cells after yellow fever vaccination. General study findings and limits: Researchers noted that a small share of clonotypes showed up in both CD4 and CD8 compartments.

TCRdb independently ran MiXCR on the 5' RACE reads; one entry per CDR3 protein. The sample shows some 240,000 distinct CDR3 sequences, approximately 3.6% of them seen only once. Ten or more counts support this clonotype. The antigen is undetermined. V lost 0 bases, J lost 7 bases, and 10 bases stayed unmatched. The germline V gene has CDR1 LNHNV and CDR2 YYDKDF (reference sequence). The CDR3 sequence is 16 residues long. The sample here was PBMCs, taken 15 days after the yellow fever booster vaccination. The rearrangement joins TRBV15 to TRBJ2-7, with 9 bases aligning to TRBD1. The clonotype was recovered from a man between 18 and 35 years old who received the YFV17D yellow fever vaccine. Written as DNA, the CDR3 is TGTGCCACCAGCAGAGATACGGGACAGGGTATGAGTGAGCAGTACTTC. Residues: CATSRDTGQGMSEQYF.